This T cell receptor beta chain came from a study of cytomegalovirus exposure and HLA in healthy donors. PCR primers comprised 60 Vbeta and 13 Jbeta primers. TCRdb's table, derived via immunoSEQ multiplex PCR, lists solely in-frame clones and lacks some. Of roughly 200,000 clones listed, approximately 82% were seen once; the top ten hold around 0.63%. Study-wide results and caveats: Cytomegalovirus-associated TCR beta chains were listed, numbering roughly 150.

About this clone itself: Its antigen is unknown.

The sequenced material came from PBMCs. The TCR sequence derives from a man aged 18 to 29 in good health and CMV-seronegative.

The CDR3, as DNA: TGTGCCAGCAGTTTACCTCAGGGGCACTACGAGCAGTACTTC. It encodes CASSLPQGHYEQYF. The genes are TRBV28 and TRBJ2-7; the D gene is possibly TRBD1 (6 bases). Per germline, CDR1 MDHEN and CDR2 SYDVKM. V lost 2 bases to trimming and J lost 3 bases, with 11 bases between them. The CDR3 runs 14 residues.